This T cell receptor (beta chain) was sequenced during a study of T cell responses to AZD1222 COVID-19 vaccine. Study information: Investigators merged groups given second doses at roughly 4 or roughly 12 weeks.

A remark on this clone: What it binds is not known.

Libraries were prepared by immunoSEQ multiplex PCR; TCRdb keeps only in-frame clonotypes and omits some of them. The data contain about 95,000 clones, about 89% of them singletons. Study-level findings and limits: Variant regions that are unmutated are reportedly the target of nearly half of spike-specific TCRs.

This specimen was peripheral blood, taken on day 0 of AZD1222 vaccination. This clonotype originated in an adult in good health.

CDR3 region: CASSFRDRRQYF. CDR3 DNA: TGTGCCAGCAGTTTTCGGGACAGGAGACAGTATTTT. The chain combines TRBV7-2 with TRBJ2-3; 8 nucleotides line up with TRBD1. The length of the CDR3 is 12 residues. J was trimmed by 12 bases and V by 6 bases; bases with no gene match: 8. Germline CDR1 reads SGHTA; CDR2 reads FQGNSA.